Each of the 28 T cell receptor beta chains below was sequenced from the same sample in a study of T cell responses to AZD1222 COVID-19 vaccine. Measured with immunoSEQ multiplex PCR; TCRdb has only the in-frame clones, and not every one. The repertoire consists of 250,000 to 300,000 clones, with 94% occurring once and the leading ten covering less than 0.6%. The material sequenced was peripheral blood, taken 28 days after the second AZD1222 dose. The receptors originated from an adult who received the AZD1222 COVID-19 vaccine.

The V gene is TRBV28, the J gene TRBJ1-2; no reliable D call. CDR1 is MDHEN, CDR2 SYDVKM, per germline. The CDR3 is made up of 14 amino acids. Trimming pared 4 bases from V and 4 bases from J, leaving 13 bases between. The CDR3 reads CASSSRTRTYGYTF. The CDR3 nucleotides read TGTGCCAGCAGTTCCCGGACCCGGACCTATGGCTACACCTTC.

To note about this clone: This specimen includes other DNA sequences encoding the same CDR3. The chain links TRBV24-1 to TRBJ1-2; 10 positions agree with TRBD1. J was trimmed by 8 bases and V by 3 bases; bases with no gene match: 5. The V gene's germline CDR1 is KGHDR and CDR2 SFDVKD. This CDR3 has 14 residues. CDR3 sequence: CATSDPRTGGGYTF. DNA of the CDR3: TGTGCCACCAGTGATCCGCGGACAGGGGGAGGCTACACCTTC.

The J gene is TRBJ1-5, the V gene TRBV7-9; D unresolved. V was shortened by 1 base and J by 2 bases, with 15 bases between the two germline ends. Germline V gene lookup returns CDR1 SEHNR and CDR2 FQNEAQ (reference sequence). This CDR3 is 17 amino acids long. Written as DNA, the CDR3 is TGTGCCAGCAGCTTAGTCGGTGAGCTCCCTGGCAATCAGCCCCAGCATTTT. Its translation is CASSLVGELPGNQPQHF.

The rearrangement joins TRBV7-3 to TRBJ1-2; D might be TRBD1 (6 bases). CDR3 size: 13 residues. The ends were cut back, 2 bases at V and 5 bases at J, with 9 bases in the middle. The germline CDR1 and CDR2 sequences are SGHTA and FQGTGA. This chain's CDR3 is CASSLGGRYGYTF. Here the CDR3 DNA reads TGTGCCAGCAGCTTAGGGGGCCGATATGGCTACACCTTC.

V usage is TRBV28 and J usage is TRBJ1-1, with D unclear. Looked up from germline, CDR1 is MDHEN and CDR2 is SYDVKM. V was shortened by 8 bases and J by 1 base, with 11 bases between the two germline ends. This CDR3 comprises 13 residues. The CDR3: CASALQQNTEAFF. In DNA form, the CDR3 reads TGTGCCAGCGCTCTCCAACAGAACACTGAAGCTTTCTTT.

This clone was seen only once. This chain joins TRBV7-2 and TRBJ2-2, with 8 bases that match TRBD2. V dropped 5 bases and J dropped 4; count of bases not matched to a gene: 6. Germline lookup yields CDR1 SGHTA and CDR2 FQGNSA. The CDR3 runs 15 residues. The CDR3 sequence: CASSLSGEVTGELFF. In DNA form, the CDR3 reads TGTGCCAGCAGCCTTAGCGGGGAGGTCACCGGGGAGCTGTTTTTT.

The J gene is TRBJ1-4, the V gene TRBV19; D is uncertain. CDR1 is LNHDA and CDR2 is SQIVND in the germline V gene (reference sequence). V lost 10 bases and J 8 bases, leaving 14 bases between the germline ends. This CDR3 has 12 amino acids. CDR3 sequence reads: CATRVVGEKLFF. As DNA, the CDR3 is TGTGCCACAAGGGTGGTGGGGGAAAAACTGTTTTTT.

The CDR3 here is CASSTGTGWETQYF. The CDR3 DNA sequence: TGTGCCAGCAGTACCGGGACAGGGTGGGAGACCCAGTACTTC. The gene calls are TRBV6-5 and TRBJ2-5; 9 bases align to TRBD1. Per germline, CDR1 MNHEY and CDR2 SVGAGI. The CDR3 runs to 14 residues. Unmatched junction bases numbered 6, after V lost 5 bases and J lost 5 bases.

The V gene is TRBV5-5, the J gene TRBJ2-1; TRBD1 matches 7 bases. Germline lookup yields CDR1 SGHKS and CDR2 YYEKEE (reference sequence). V lost 4 bases, J lost 9 bases, and 13 bases stayed unmatched. The CDR3 loop spans 15 amino acids. CDR3 in amino acids: CASSPPGTAQGEQFF. CDR3 nucleotide sequence: TGTGCCAGCAGCCCCCCCGGGACAGCCCAAGGTGAGCAGTTCTTC.

The V gene is TRBV6-1, the J gene TRBJ1-5; tentatively, D is TRBD1 (5 bases). Germline lookup yields CDR1 MNHNS and CDR2 SASEGT. This CDR3 spans 13 amino acids. V dropped 7 bases and J dropped 5 bases, with 12 bases sitting between them. CDR3 sequence: CASTPWGDQPQHF. CDR3 DNA sequence: TGTGCCAGCACCCCATGGGGGGATCAGCCCCAGCATTTT.

This rearrangement joins TRBV30 to TRBJ1-2; tentatively, D is TRBD1 (5 bases). CDR1 and CDR2 (germline): GTSNPN, SVGIG (reference sequence). The CDR3 spans 14 residues. Trimming cost V 3 bases and J 2 bases, with 13 bases left between them. CDR3 protein: CAWRATENNYGYTF. CDR3 coding DNA: TGTGCCTGGAGAGCGACAGAGAACAACTATGGCTACACCTTC.

This clone occurred once. The chain uses TRBV4-2 and TRBJ2-7; no clear D. Trimming took 8 bases from V and 3 from J, leaving 14 bases between them. This CDR3 comprises 13 residues. The germline V gene encodes CDR1 LGHNA and CDR2 YNFKEQ. In nucleotides, the CDR3 is TGTGCCAGCCTGCTGGTAGAGCACTACGAGCAGTACTTC. Its translation is CASLLVEHYEQYF.

The count of this clone is one. The chain recombines TRBV7-3 with TRBJ2-2, with 8 bases aligning to TRBD1. The CDR3 spans 15 residues. From germline, CDR1 is SGHTA and CDR2 FQGTGA. V gave up 4 bases and J gave up 7 bases; unmatched junction bases: 8. This CDR3 is CASSSRTGRGGELFF. The CDR3 DNA is TGTGCCAGCAGCTCCCGGACAGGGCGAGGCGGGGAGCTGTTTTTT.

The V and J genes are TRBV19 and TRBJ1-5; D might be TRBD1 (6 bases). V lost 7 bases to trimming and J lost 8 bases, with 21 bases between them. This CDR3 is 15 amino acids long. Germline CDR1 LNHDA, CDR2 SQIVND (reference sequence). CDR3 protein: CASTPRGLQKEPQHF. The DNA of the CDR3 is TGTGCCAGTACCCCTCGGGGGCTCCAAAAGGAGCCCCAGCATTTT.

The gene calls are TRBV18 and TRBJ2-1; a possible D gene is TRBD1 (5 bases). Germline CDR1 reads KGHSH; CDR2 reads LQKENI. This CDR3 comprises 11 residues. Between the trimmed V and J ends, which lost 5 bases and 7 bases, there was a span of 6 bases. This chain's CDR3 is CASSGANEQFF. CDR3 nucleotides: TGTGCCAGCTCAGGGGCGAATGAGCAGTTCTTC.

The rearrangement links TRBV7-3 to TRBJ2-2, with 10 nucleotides matching TRBD2. CDR1 is SGHTA, CDR2 FQGTGA, per germline. CDR3 size: 16 residues. Losses at the gene ends were 5 bases for V and 6 bases for J; bases not matched to a gene: 9. The CDR3 bases are TGTGCCAGCAGCCCGGGAGCGGGAGGGCCGGCCGGGGAGCTGTTTTTT. Encoded protein: CASSPGAGGPAGELFF.

The chain couples TRBV28 to TRBJ1-2; 8 positions match TRBD1. J was trimmed by 5 bases and V by 2 bases; bases with no gene match: 1. CDR1 and CDR2 (germline): MDHEN, SYDVKM. The CDR3 covers 13 residues. The CDR3, as DNA: TGTGCCAGCAGTTTAGGGACAGGTTATGGCTACACCTTC. Its translation is CASSLGTGYGYTF.

The chain links TRBV13 to TRBJ2-1; D not certain. The CDR3 sequence is 13 residues long. The germline gives CDR1 PRHDT, CDR2 FYEKMQ (reference sequence). Trimming left V 5 bases short and J 3 bases short, with 8 bases between. The CDR3 reads CASSPSHYNEQFF. Here the CDR3 DNA reads TGTGCCAGCAGCCCCTCTCACTACAATGAGCAGTTCTTC. Supplemented by reference TRBV13 and TRBJ2-1, the full variable domain reads AAGVIQSPRHLIKEKRETATLKCYPIPRHDTVYWYQQGPGQDPQFLISFYEKMQSDKGSIPDRFSAQQFSDYHSELNMSSLELGDSALYFCASSPSHYNEQFFGPGTRLTVL.

The rearrangement joins TRBV11-2 to TRBJ2-7, with 7 nucleotides matching TRBD1. This CDR3 is 13 amino acids long. Germline assignment: CDR1 SGHAT and CDR2 FQNNGV. The V segment lost 2 bases and the J segment 5 bases; nucleotides outside the gene matches: 3. The CDR3 reads CASSLNRGNEQYF. The CDR3, as DNA: TGTGCCAGCAGCTTAAACAGGGGAAACGAGCAGTACTTC.

The rearrangement uses TRBV24-1 and TRBJ1-5; possible D gene TRBD1, 5 bases. The CDR3 extends over 15 amino acids. Trimming shortened V by 6 bases and J by 2 bases, and 13 bases separated the two germline ends. Germline loops: CDR1 KGHDR, CDR2 SFDVKD. The CDR3 sequence: CATSRGGQGNQPQHF. The CDR3 DNA sequence: TGTGCCACCAGTCGGGGGGGTCAGGGCAATCAGCCCCAGCATTTT.

The chain uses TRBV10-1 and TRBJ2-3; weak D call: TRBD1 (5 bases). CDR3 length: 15 residues. V was trimmed by 3 bases and J by 4 bases, leaving 14 bases between them. CDR1 is WNHNN, CDR2 SYGVQD, per germline (reference sequence). The CDR3 protein is CASSEVVGPADTQYF. DNA for the CDR3: TGCGCCAGCAGTGAAGTGGTGGGGCCCGCAGATACGCAGTATTTT.

V gene TRBV3-1 (or the pseudogene TRBV3-2) combines with J gene TRBJ2-5, with 14 positions matching TRBD2. With 8 bases clipped from V and 4 bases from J, the junction kept 6 bases outside the gene matches. Germline CDR1 is LGHDT and CDR2 is YNNKEL (reference sequence). The length of the CDR3 is 15 residues. CDR3 in amino acids: CASGSTSGGGETQYF. CDR3 nucleotides: TGTGCCAGCGGATCGACTAGCGGGGGGGGAGAGACCCAGTACTTC.

The rearrangement links TRBV7-9 to TRBJ1-4; 9 nucleotides line up with TRBD1. The CDR3 is made up of 19 amino acids. Germline trimming cut 1 base from V and 7 bases from J; bases unmatched to any gene: 16. CDR1 and CDR2 from the germline V gene are SEHNR and FQNEAQ (reference sequence). The CDR3 region has the DNA TGTGCCAGCAGCTTAGGGTTAAGGGGGACAGGGTCTCTTCGTGAAAAACTGTTTTTT. This gives the protein CASSLGLRGTGSLREKLFF.

This clone was observed a single time. This chain uses TRBV18 with TRBJ2-3, with D perhaps matching TRBD2 (5 bases). V gave up 2 bases and J gave up 9 bases, with 9 bases separating them. The CDR3 length is 12 residues. CDR1 and CDR2 from the germline V gene are KGHSH and LQKENI. The CDR3 bases are TGTGCCAGCTCACCATATGGAGGCACGCAGTATTTT. This gives the protein CASSPYGGTQYF.

The genes are TRBV7-6 and TRBJ2-5, with a weak D call TRBD1 (6 bases). CDR3 length equals 18 residues. The germline gives CDR1 SGHVS, CDR2 FNYEAQ. V shed 5 bases and J shed 3 bases, with 25 bases lying between them. CDR3 in amino acids: CASSRTPTGPKAKETQYF. The CDR3 coding sequence is TGTGCCAGCAGCCGGACCCCGACAGGCCCGAAGGCCAAAGAGACCCAGTACTTC.

The V and J genes are TRBV19 and TRBJ1-5; TRBD1 might be the D (6 bases). The germline gives CDR1 LNHDA, CDR2 SQIVND (reference sequence). The CDR3 covers 15 residues. V lost 3 bases and J lost 7, with 16 bases in between. The CDR3, as DNA: TGTGCCAGTAGTATTGAGGGCAAAAGGGGGCAGCCCCAGCATTTT. Protein sequence: CASSIEGKRGQPQHF.

The J gene is TRBJ1-1, the V gene TRBV25-1, with a tentative D call TRBD1 (5 bases). Trimming left V 5 bases short and J 4 bases short, with 11 bases between. The length of the CDR3 is 13 residues. Germline assignment: CDR1 MGHDK and CDR2 SYGVNS. CDR3 protein: CASSSQTVTEAFF. In DNA, the CDR3 is TGTGCCAGCAGTTCGCAGACAGTCACTGAAGCTTTCTTT. The variable domain in full, completed from reference TRBV25-1 and TRBJ1-1, reads EADIYQTPRYLVIGTGKKITLECSQTMGHDKMYWYQQDPGMELHLIHYSYGVNSTEKGDLSSESTVSRIRTEHFPLTLESARPSHTSQYLCASSSQTVTEAFFGQGTRLTVV.

With respect to this clone: Relative to the germline gene, one junction end is altered; a read error may explain this. The V call is TRBV6-4, the J call TRBJ2-1; D is perhaps TRBD1 (5 bases). This CDR3 spans 13 amino acids. Germline CDR1 and CDR2: MRHNA and SNTAGT. The CDR3 loop reads CASSVGMDNGQFF. As DNA, the CDR3 is TGTGCCAGCAGTGTGGGAATGGACAATGGGCAGTTCTTC.